Below, 29 T cell receptor beta chains from the same sample are listed, as sequenced in a study of PD-L1 blockade in urothelial cancer. This sample's time point: pretreatment peripheral blood. The repertoire was sequenced with immunoSEQ multiplex PCR; TCRdb's copy has only in-frame clones and lacks some. The sample consists of approximately 56,000 clones, over 75% of them appearing once. Source: PBMCs, taken around atezolizumab (anti-PD-L1) treatment. The receptors were sampled from a man between 65 and 80 years old with urothelial cancer.

This clone was seen a single time. The rearrangement links TRBV6-6 to TRBJ2-7; maybe TRBD2 (7 bases). Germline CDR1 reads MNHNY; CDR2 reads SVGAGI (reference sequence). The length of the CDR3 is 14 residues. The V end lost 8 bases, the J end lost 0 bases, and 14 bases lay between the germline ends. In DNA, the CDR3 is TGTGCCAGCGCTGGGAGGGACAACTCCTACGAGCAGTACTTC. Its protein is CASAGRDNSYEQYF.

The rearrangement uses TRBV4-2 and TRBJ2-3; no clear D. The germline gives CDR1 LGHNA, CDR2 YNFKEQ. Trimming removed 0 bases from V and 5 bases from J, with 9 bases in between. The CDR3 extends over 14 amino acids. The DNA of the CDR3 is TGTGCCAGCAGCCAAGATCTCGGTGGAGATACGCAGTATTTT. Translated, it gives CASSQDLGGDTQYF.

The CDR3 loop reads CATSRTSGASTDTQYF. Here the CDR3 DNA reads TGTGCCACCAGCAGAACTAGCGGGGCTAGCACAGATACGCAGTATTTT. The chain combines TRBV15 with TRBJ2-3, with 10 bases fitting TRBD2. The CDR3 runs 16 residues. CDR1 and CDR2 (germline): LNHNV, YYDKDF (reference sequence). The V and J ends lost 2 bases and 0 bases, in that order; junction bases with no gene match: 2.

The chain combines TRBV5-6 with TRBJ2-6; D is perhaps TRBD1 (5 bases). The CDR3 spans 16 residues. Germline CDR1 reads SGHDT; CDR2 reads YYEEEE. The ends were cut back, 4 bases at V and 2 bases at J, with 13 bases in the middle. The CDR3, as DNA: TGTGCCAGCAGCGACAGTCGGGTGGCTGGGGCCAACGTCCTGACTTTC. Protein sequence: CASSDSRVAGANVLTF.

J is TRBJ2-5 and V is TRBV28, with 9 bases aligning to TRBD1. V dropped 6 bases and J dropped 9; count of bases not matched to a gene: 14. CDR1 and CDR2 (germline): MDHEN, SYDVKM. The CDR3 sequence is 15 residues long. DNA for the CDR3: TGTGCCAGCAGAGATAACAGGGGGCGCATCGGGCCCCAGTACTTC. It encodes CASRDNRGRIGPQYF.

This chain uses TRBV10-3 with TRBJ2-2; D ambiguous. V shed 10 bases and J shed 0 bases, with 15 bases lying between them. The CDR3 sequence is 15 residues long. Germline values: CDR1 ENHRY, CDR2 SYGVKD. Here the CDR3 reads CATQAVPSNTGELFF. Here the CDR3 DNA reads TGTGCCACCCAGGCAGTTCCCTCGAACACCGGGGAGCTGTTTTTT.

This clone was found a few times. The V and J genes are TRBV6-1 and TRBJ2-3, with 8 bases fitting TRBD2. CDR1 is MNHNS, CDR2 SASEGT, per germline. V lost 8 bases and J lost 14; bases outside the gene matches: 21. CDR3 size: 15 residues. The CDR3 region is CASGRLAGEHRYAYF. In DNA form, the CDR3 reads TGTGCCAGCGGACGCCTAGCGGGTGAGCACAGATACGCGTATTTT.

This clone has just one count. V usage is TRBV30 and J usage is TRBJ1-4, with TRBD1 identical over 10 bases. In germline, CDR1 is GTSNPN, CDR2 SVGIG (reference sequence). V shed 1 base, J shed 8 bases, and the junction held 7 bases outside the gene matches. The length of the CDR3 is 15 residues. CDR3 in amino acids: CAWSELGTGEEKLFF. DNA of the CDR3: TGTGCCTGGAGTGAACTCGGGACAGGGGAGGAAAAACTGTTTTTT.

Details on this clone: Additional DNA sequences in this sample encode the identical CDR3. The chain is built from TRBV7-3 and TRBJ1-5; perhaps TRBD1 as D (6 bases). This CDR3 region has 13 residues. CDR1 and CDR2 from the germline V gene are SGHTA and FQGTGA. Trimming cost V 5 bases and J 4 bases, with 9 bases left between them. The CDR3 reads CASSLDSNQPQHF. The CDR3 nucleotides read TGTGCCAGCAGCCTGGACAGTAATCAGCCCCAGCATTTT.

The chain is built from TRBV4-1 and TRBJ2-1, with D possibly being TRBD2 (7 bases). V was clipped by 4 bases and J by 8 bases, with 21 bases between them. The CDR3 is 16 residues long. Germline CDR1 MGHRA, CDR2 YSYEKL. CDR3 sequence reads: CASSRGGRGKWDEQFF. CDR3 DNA: TGCGCCAGCAGCCGGGGGGGCAGGGGAAAATGGGATGAGCAGTTCTTC.

This chain's CDR3 is CASKNSGGLSYNEQFF. The CDR3 region has the DNA TGTGCCAGCAAGAATAGCGGGGGCCTCTCCTACAATGAGCAGTTCTTC. The V and J genes are TRBV19 and TRBJ2-1, with 9 bases matching TRBD2. This CDR3 has 16 amino acids. Germline CDR1 reads LNHDA; CDR2 reads SQIVND (reference sequence). V trimming: 9 bases; J trimming: 0 bases; junction bases outside the gene matches: 9.

The rearrangement joins TRBV6-5 to TRBJ2-7; a weak D match, TRBD1 (6 bases). The germline CDR1 and CDR2 sequences are MNHEY and SVGAGI. V was shortened by 5 bases and J by 9 bases, with 11 bases between the two germline ends. The CDR3 loop spans 11 amino acids. This chain's CDR3 is CASSTGLGQYF. CDR3 nucleotides: TGTGCCAGCAGTACAGGGTTGGGGCAGTACTTC.

The V and J genes are TRBV5-1 and TRBJ2-7; 7 bases match TRBD2. The germline V gene encodes CDR1 SGHRS and CDR2 YFSETQ. CDR3 length: 15 residues. The trim removed 4 bases at V and 2 bases at J, leaving 9 bases unmatched. The CDR3 region is CASSPGVAGTYEQYF. In DNA form, the CDR3 reads TGCGCCAGCAGCCCCGGGGTAGCGGGTACCTACGAGCAGTACTTC.

V and J are TRBV19 and TRBJ1-1, with 9 bases that match TRBD1. With V trimmed by 6 bases and J by 4 bases, 6 bases remained unmatched. This CDR3 comprises 14 residues. Germline lookup yields CDR1 LNHDA and CDR2 SQIVND (reference sequence). CDR3 sequence (DNA): TGTGCCAGTAGGAGACAGGGGGGAGGCACTGAAGCTTTCTTT. Translating it yields CASRRQGGGTEAFF. The complete variable domain, with remaining parts taken from reference TRBV19 and TRBJ1-1, reads DGGITQSPKYLFRKEGQNVTLSCEQNLNHDAMYWYRQDPGQGLRLIYYSQIVNDFQKGDIAEGYSVSREKKESFPLTVTSAQKNPTAFYLCASRRQGGGTEAFFGQGTRLTVV.

This chain connects TRBV19 to TRBJ1-5; D not resolved. There are 13 residues in the CDR3. The V end lost 7 bases, the J end lost 4 bases, and 11 bases lay between the germline ends. Germline CDR1 is LNHDA and CDR2 is SQIVND (reference sequence). This chain's CDR3 is CASTPSGNQPQHF. For the CDR3, the DNA is TGTGCCAGTACCCCGTCGGGAAATCAGCCCCAGCATTTT.

This rearrangement joins TRBV4-1 to TRBJ2-7; D perhaps matches TRBD1 (5 bases). This CDR3 has 14 amino acids. CDR1 is MGHRA, CDR2 YSYEKL, per germline. The V end was cut by 0 bases, the J end by 4 bases, with 10 bases between. This CDR3 reads CASSQDHRRYEQYF. DNA of the CDR3: TGCGCCAGCAGCCAAGACCACAGGAGATACGAGCAGTACTTC.

The chain couples TRBV6-6 to TRBJ2-1, with 9 nucleotides matching TRBD1. The CDR3 spans 14 residues. The germline gives CDR1 MNHNY, CDR2 SVGAGI (reference sequence). With 6 bases clipped from V and 3 bases from J, the junction kept 3 bases outside the gene matches. CDR3 loop: CASSLTGGYNEQFF. The CDR3 coding sequence is TGTGCCAGCAGCCTGACAGGGGGCTACAATGAGCAGTTCTTC.

The rearrangement links TRBV18 to TRBJ1-3, with TRBD1 identical over 8 bases. V shed 3 bases and J 0 bases; nucleotides not matched to a gene: 1. This CDR3 comprises 15 residues. CDR1 KGHSH and CDR2 LQKENI come from the germline V gene. The CDR3 nucleotides are TGTGCCAGCTCACCCGGACAGGGCTCTGGAAACACCATATATTTT. This gives the protein CASSPGQGSGNTIYF.

The chain is built from TRBV5-1 and TRBJ2-7, with D possibly TRBD2 on 5 matching bases. Trimming removed 0 bases from V and 7 bases from J, with 11 bases in between. The CDR3 length is 13 residues. Germline loops: CDR1 SGHRS, CDR2 YFSETQ. The CDR3, as DNA: TGCGCCAGCAGCTTGGTCCGGGCGGGTGAGCAGTACTTC. Translation: CASSLVRAGEQYF.

The CDR3 spells CASSLPRDWGNTEAFF. The CDR3 bases are TGCGCCAGCAGCCTACCGCGGGACTGGGGCAACACTGAAGCTTTCTTT. The chain uses TRBV4-1 and TRBJ1-1; TRBD1 is a possible D gene (5 bases). The germline CDR1 and CDR2 sequences are MGHRA and YSYEKL. This CDR3 has 16 amino acids. The ends were cut back, 4 bases at V and 2 bases at J, with 17 bases in the middle.

The chain joins TRBV7-8 to TRBJ2-1, with TRBD2 identical over 12 bases. Germline trimming cut 1 base from V and 5 bases from J; bases unmatched to any gene: 0. Germline V lookup: CDR1 SGHVS, CDR2 FQNEAQ. CDR3 length: 15 residues. The CDR3 here is CASSLGLAGDNEQFF. Written as DNA, the CDR3 is TGTGCCAGCAGCTTAGGACTAGCGGGAGACAATGAGCAGTTCTTC.

The rearrangement links TRBV5-1 to TRBJ2-5; tentatively, D is TRBD2 (5 bases). V shed 1 base and J shed 3 bases, with 7 bases lying between them. This CDR3 is built from 13 residues. Germline V gene data show CDR1 as SGHRS and CDR2 as YFSETQ. The CDR3 DNA reads TGCGCCAGCAGCTTGTACGGGGAAGAGACCCAGTACTTC. It codes for CASSLYGEETQYF.

The gene calls are TRBV7-3 and TRBJ2-3; 10 bases are a match to TRBD1. J was trimmed by 2 bases and V by 2 bases; bases with no gene match: 4. CDR3 length equals 16 residues. The germline V gene encodes CDR1 SGHTA and CDR2 FQGTGA. CDR3 protein: CASSLAGQGTTDTQYF. DNA for the CDR3: TGTGCCAGCAGCTTAGCGGGACAGGGGACCACAGATACGCAGTATTTT. Full variable domain (missing parts from reference TRBV7-3 and TRBJ2-3): GAGVSQTPSNKVTEKGKYVELRCDPISGHTALYWYRQSLGQGPEFLIYFQGTGAADDSGLPNDRFFAVRPEGSVSTLKIQRTERGDSAVYLCASSLAGQGTTDTQYFGPGTRLTVL.

This clone was seen just once. V gene TRBV7-6 combines with J gene TRBJ2-1; 10 bases are a match to TRBD2. Trimming took 4 bases from V and 10 from J; bases not matched to a gene: 7. From germline, CDR1 is SGHVS and CDR2 FNYEAQ. The CDR3 has 14 residues. The CDR3 sequence: CASSSGLARGEQFF. The DNA for the CDR3 is TGTGCCAGCAGCTCGGGACTAGCGAGGGGGGAGCAGTTCTTC.

The CDR3, as DNA: TGTGCCAGCAGCCAAGATGGAGTAGCGGGAGGATACGAGCAGTACTTC. The encoded protein is CASSQDGVAGGYEQYF. The gene calls are TRBV4-2 and TRBJ2-7; the match to TRBD2 covers 10 bases. Germline CDR1 LGHNA, CDR2 YNFKEQ. Losses at the gene ends were 0 bases for V and 4 bases for J; bases not matched to a gene: 6. The CDR3 has 16 residues.

As regards this clone: The junction shows a germline mismatch at one end, possibly a read error. V and J are TRBV7-7 and TRBJ2-5, with 10 positions matching TRBD2. Germline V lookup: CDR1 SSHAT, CDR2 FNYEAQ (reference sequence). CDR3 length: 15 amino acids. The CDR3 DNA follows: TGTGCTAGCAGCCCTCAAACTAGCGGGATCGGGACCCAGTACTTC. Residues: CASSPQTSGIGTQYF.

The chain uses TRBV27 and TRBJ2-1, with a weak D call TRBD2 (5 bases). Germline values: CDR1 MNHEY, CDR2 SMNVEV (reference sequence). V was trimmed by 1 base and J by 5 bases, leaving 12 bases between them. This CDR3 region has 15 residues. The DNA of the CDR3 is TGTGCCAGCAGTTTATTATCGGGATGGGACAATGAGCAGTTCTTC. It specifies CASSLLSGWDNEQFF.

This chain joins TRBV9 and TRBJ2-7; D might be TRBD2 (5 bases). Germline CDR1 and CDR2: SGDLS and YYNGEE. The V and J ends lost 0 bases and 0 bases respectively, with 10 bases between them. CDR3 size: 15 residues. As DNA, the CDR3 is TGTGCCAGCAGCGTAGAGGGCGGAGGCTCCTACGAGCAGTACTTC. Protein product: CASSVEGGGSYEQYF.

The genes are TRBV9 and TRBJ2-2; TRBD2 aligns across 9 bases. Unmatched junction bases numbered 11, after V lost 0 bases and J lost 5 bases. CDR3 length equals 18 residues. Germline lookup yields CDR1 SGDLS and CDR2 YYNGEE. The CDR3 region is CASSVGSGGRAGTGELFF. The CDR3 nucleotides read TGTGCCAGCAGCGTAGGATCGGGCGGGAGGGCCGGGACCGGGGAGCTGTTTTTT.